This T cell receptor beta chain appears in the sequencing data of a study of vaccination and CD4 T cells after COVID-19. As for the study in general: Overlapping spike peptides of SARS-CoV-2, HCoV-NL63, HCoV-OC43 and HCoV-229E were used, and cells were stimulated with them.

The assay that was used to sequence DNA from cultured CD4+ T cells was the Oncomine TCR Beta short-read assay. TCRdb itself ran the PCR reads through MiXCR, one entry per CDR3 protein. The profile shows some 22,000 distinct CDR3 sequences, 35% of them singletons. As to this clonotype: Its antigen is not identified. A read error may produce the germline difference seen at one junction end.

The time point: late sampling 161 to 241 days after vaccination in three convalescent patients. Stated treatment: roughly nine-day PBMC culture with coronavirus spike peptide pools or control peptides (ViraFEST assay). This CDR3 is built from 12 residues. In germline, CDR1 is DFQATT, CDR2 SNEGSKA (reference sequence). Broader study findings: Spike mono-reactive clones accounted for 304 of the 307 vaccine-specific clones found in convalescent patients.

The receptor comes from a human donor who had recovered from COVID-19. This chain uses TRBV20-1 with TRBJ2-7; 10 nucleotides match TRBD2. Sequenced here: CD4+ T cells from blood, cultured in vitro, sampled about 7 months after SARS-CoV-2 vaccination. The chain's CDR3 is CRASGSSYEQYF. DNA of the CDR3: TGCAGGGCTAGCGGGAGCTCCTACGAGCAGTACTTC.